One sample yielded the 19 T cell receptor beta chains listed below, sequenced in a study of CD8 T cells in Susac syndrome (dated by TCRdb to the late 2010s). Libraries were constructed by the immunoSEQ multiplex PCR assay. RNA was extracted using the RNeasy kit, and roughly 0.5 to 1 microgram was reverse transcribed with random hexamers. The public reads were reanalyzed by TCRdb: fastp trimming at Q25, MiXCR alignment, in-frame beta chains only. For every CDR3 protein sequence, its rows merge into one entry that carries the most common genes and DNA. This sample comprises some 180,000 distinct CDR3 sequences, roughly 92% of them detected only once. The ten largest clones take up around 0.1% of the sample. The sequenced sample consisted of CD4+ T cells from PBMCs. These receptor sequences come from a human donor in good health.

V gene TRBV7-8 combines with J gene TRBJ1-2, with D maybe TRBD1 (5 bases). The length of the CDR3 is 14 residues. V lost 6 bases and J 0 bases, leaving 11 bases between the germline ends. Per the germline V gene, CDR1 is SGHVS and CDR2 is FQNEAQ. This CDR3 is CASSLGPSNYGYTF. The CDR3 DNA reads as TGTGCCAGCAGTTTGGGGCCGTCTAACTATGGCTACACCTTC.

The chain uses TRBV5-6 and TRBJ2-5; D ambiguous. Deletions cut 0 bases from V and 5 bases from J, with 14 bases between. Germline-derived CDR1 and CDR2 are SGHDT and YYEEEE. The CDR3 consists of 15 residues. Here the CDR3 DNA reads TGTGCCAGCAGCTTGGCCGGCGGTAGGTGGGAGACCCAGTACTTC. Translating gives CASSLAGGRWETQYF. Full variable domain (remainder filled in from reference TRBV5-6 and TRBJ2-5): DAGVTQSPTHLIKTRGQQVTLRCSPKSGHDTVSWYQQALGQGPQFIFQYYEEEERQRGNFPDRFSGHQFPNYSSELNVNALLLGDSALYLCASSLAGGRWETQYFGPGTRLLVL.

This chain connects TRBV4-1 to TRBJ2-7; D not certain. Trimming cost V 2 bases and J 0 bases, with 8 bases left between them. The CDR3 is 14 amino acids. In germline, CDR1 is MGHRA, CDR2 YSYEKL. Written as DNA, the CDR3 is TGCGCCAGCAGCCAAAGACGGGTCTCCTACGAGCAGTACGTC. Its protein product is CASSQRRVSYEQYV.

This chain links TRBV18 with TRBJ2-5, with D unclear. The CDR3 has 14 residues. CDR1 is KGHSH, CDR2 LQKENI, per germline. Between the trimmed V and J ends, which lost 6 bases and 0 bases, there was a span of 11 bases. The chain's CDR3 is CASSLYGYQETQYF. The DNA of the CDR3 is TGTGCCAGCTCCCTCTACGGCTACCAAGAGACCCAGTACTTC. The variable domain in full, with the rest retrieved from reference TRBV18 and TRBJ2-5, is NAGVMQNPRHLVRRRGQEARLRCSPMKGHSHVYWYRQLPEEGLKFMVYLQKENIIDESGMPKERFSAEFPKEGPSILRIQQVVRGDSAAYFCASSLYGYQETQYFGPGTRLLVL.

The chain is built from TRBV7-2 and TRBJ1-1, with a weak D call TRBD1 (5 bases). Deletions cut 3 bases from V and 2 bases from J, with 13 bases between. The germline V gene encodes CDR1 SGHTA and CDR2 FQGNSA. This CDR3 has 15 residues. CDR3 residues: CASSFIPGANTEAFF. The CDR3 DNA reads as TGTGCCAGCAGCTTTATTCCCGGGGCCAACACTGAAGCTTTCTTT. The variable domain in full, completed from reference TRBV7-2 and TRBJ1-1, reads GAGVSQSPSNKVTEKGKDVELRCDPISGHTALYWYRQSLGQGLEFLIYFQGNSAPDKSGLPSDRFSAERTGGSVSTLTIQRTQQEDSAVYLCASSFIPGANTEAFFGQGTRLTVV.

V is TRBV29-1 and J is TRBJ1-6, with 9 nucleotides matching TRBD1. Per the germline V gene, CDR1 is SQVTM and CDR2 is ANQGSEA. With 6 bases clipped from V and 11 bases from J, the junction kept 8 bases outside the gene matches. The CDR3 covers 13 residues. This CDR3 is CSVGQGGLTPLHF. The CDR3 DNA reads TGCAGCGTGGGACAGGGAGGTTTGACACCCCTCCACTTT. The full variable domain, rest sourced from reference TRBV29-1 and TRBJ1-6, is SAVISQKPSRDICQRGTSLTIQCQVDSQVTMMFWYRQQPGQSLTLIATANQGSEATYESGFVIDKFPISRPNLTFSTLTVSNMSPEDSSIYLCSVGQGGLTPLHFGNGTRLTVT.

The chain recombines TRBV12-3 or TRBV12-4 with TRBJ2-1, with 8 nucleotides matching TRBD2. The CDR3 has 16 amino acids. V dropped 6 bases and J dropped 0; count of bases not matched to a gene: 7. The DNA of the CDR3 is TGTGCCAGCAGATTCGGGGGGGCAAGCTCCTACAATGAGCAGTTCTTC. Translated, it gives CASRFGGASSYNEQFF.

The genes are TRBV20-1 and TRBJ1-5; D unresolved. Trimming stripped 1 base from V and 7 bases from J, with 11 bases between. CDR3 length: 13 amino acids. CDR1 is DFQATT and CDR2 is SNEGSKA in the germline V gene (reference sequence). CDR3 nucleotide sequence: TGCAGTGCTAGAGCTAAATACGAACAGCCCCAGCATTTT. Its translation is CSARAKYEQPQHF.

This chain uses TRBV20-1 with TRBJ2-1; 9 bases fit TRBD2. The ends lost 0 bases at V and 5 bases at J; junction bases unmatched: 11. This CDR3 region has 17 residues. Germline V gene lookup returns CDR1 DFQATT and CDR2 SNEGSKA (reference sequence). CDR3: CSARDLIAGALNNEQFF. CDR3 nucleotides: TGCAGTGCTAGAGATCTCATAGCGGGGGCCTTAAACAATGAGCAGTTCTTC.

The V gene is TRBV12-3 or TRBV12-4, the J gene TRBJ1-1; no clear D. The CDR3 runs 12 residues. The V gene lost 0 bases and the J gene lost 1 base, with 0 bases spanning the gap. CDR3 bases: TGTGCCAGCAGTTTAGCGAACACTGAAGCTTTCTTT. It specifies CASSLANTEAFF.

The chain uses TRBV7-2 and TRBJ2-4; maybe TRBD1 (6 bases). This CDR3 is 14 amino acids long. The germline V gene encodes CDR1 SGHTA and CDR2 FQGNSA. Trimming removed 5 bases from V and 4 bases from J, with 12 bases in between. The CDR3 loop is CASSVAGAKNIQYF. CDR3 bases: TGTGCCAGCAGCGTTGCAGGGGCGAAAAACATTCAGTACTTC.

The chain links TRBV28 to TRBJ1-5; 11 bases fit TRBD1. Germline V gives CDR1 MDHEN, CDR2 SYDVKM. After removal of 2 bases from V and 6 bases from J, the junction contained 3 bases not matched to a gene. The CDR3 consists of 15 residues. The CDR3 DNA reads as TGTGCCAGCAGTTTAGGGACAGGGGGGTTTCAGCCCCAGCATTTT. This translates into CASSLGTGGFQPQHF.

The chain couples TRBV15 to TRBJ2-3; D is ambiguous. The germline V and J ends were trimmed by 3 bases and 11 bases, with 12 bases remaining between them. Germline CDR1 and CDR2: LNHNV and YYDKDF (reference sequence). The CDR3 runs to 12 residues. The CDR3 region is CATSRVGLMQYF. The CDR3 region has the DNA TGTGCCACCAGCAGGGTCGGGTTGATGCAGTATTTT.

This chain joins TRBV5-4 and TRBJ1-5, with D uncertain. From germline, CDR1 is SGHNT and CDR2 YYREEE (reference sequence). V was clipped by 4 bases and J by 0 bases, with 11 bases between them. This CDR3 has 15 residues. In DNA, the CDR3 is TGTGCCAGCAGCAATTGGAGCATTAGCAATCAGCCCCAGCATTTT. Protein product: CASSNWSISNQPQHF. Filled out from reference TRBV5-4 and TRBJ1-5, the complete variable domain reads ETGVTQSPTHLIKTRGQQVTLRCSSQSGHNTVSWYQQALGQGPQFIFQYYREEENGRGNFPPRFSGLQFPNYSSELNVNALELDDSALYLCASSNWSISNQPQHFGDGTRLSIL.

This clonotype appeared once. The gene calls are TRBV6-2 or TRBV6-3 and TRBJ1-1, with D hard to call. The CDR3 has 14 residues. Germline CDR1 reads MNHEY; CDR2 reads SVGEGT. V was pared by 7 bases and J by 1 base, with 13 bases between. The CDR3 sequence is CASTPTRQNTEAFF. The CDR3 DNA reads TGTGCCAGCACACCGACCCGACAGAACACTGAAGCTTTCTTT.

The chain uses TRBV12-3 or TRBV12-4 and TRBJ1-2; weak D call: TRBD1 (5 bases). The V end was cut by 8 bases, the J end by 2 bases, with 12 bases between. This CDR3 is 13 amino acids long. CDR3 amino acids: CASGVRDNYGYTF. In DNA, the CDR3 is TGTGCCAGCGGGGTCAGGGACAACTATGGCTACACCTTC.

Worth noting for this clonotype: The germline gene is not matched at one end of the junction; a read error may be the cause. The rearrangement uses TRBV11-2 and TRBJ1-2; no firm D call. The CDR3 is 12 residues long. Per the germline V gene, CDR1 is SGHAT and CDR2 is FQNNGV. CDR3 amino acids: CASSLDYGAVAF. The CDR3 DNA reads TGTGCCAGCAGCTTAGATTACGGTGCGGTCGCCTTC.

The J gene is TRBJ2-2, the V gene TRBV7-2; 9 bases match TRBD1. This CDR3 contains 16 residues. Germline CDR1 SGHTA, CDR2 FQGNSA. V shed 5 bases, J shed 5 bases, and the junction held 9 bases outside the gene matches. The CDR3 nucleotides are TGTGCCAGCAGCCCGGGGACAGGGCGTGTAACCGGGGAGCTGTTTTTT. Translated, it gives CASSPGTGRVTGELFF. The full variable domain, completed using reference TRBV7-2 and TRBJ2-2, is GAGVSQSPSNKVTEKGKDVELRCDPISGHTALYWYRQSLGQGLEFLIYFQGNSAPDKSGLPSDRFSAERTGGSVSTLTIQRTQQEDSAVYLCASSPGTGRVTGELFFGEGSRLTVL.

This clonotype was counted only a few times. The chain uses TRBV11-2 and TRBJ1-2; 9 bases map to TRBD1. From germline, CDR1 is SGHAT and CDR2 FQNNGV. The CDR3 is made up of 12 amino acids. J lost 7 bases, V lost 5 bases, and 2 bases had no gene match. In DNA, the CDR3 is TGTGCCAGCAGCCAGGACAGGGGTGGCTACACCTTC. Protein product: CASSQDRGGYTF.